The T cell receptor beta chain described here comes from a study of T cells after yellow fever vaccination. Study-level background: Preparing low-cell-number fractions relied on SMART-Seq v4 Ultra Low Input.

5'RACE template switching generated TCR cDNA, adding a universal primer site and UMIs. One entry per CDR3 protein, called by TCRdb with MiXCR from the 5' RACE reads. The sample lists just under 600,000 distinct CDR3 sequences; about 13% were seen once. The V end lost 4 bases, the J end lost 0 bases, and 20 bases lay between the germline ends. There are 18 residues in the CDR3. Germline V lookup: CDR1 SGHVS, CDR2 FNYEAQ. With regard to this clonotype: Its antigen is unknown.

General study findings and limits: One caveat is that FACS-sorted repertoires could contain abundant clonotypes contaminating from the bulk population. Most clones from primary vaccination were detected again post-booster (roughly 96% CD4, about 88% CD8).

The sequences come from PBMCs, collected on the day of the yellow fever booster vaccination. The V and J genes are TRBV7-6 and TRBJ2-3; D perhaps matches TRBD2 (6 bases). This TCR was recovered from a man aged 25-40 years who received the YFV17D yellow fever vaccine. The CDR3: CASSSSQLYSGSTDTQYF. The CDR3 DNA reads TGTGCCAGCAGCTCGTCCCAATTATATAGCGGTAGCACAGATACGCAGTATTTT. The full variable domain, completed using reference TRBV7-6 and TRBJ2-3, is GAGVSQSPRYKVTKRGQDVALRCDPISGHVSLYWYRQALGQGPEFLTYFNYEAQQDKSGLPNDRFSAERPEGSISTLTIQRTEQRDSAMYRCASSSSQLYSGSTDTQYFGPGTRLTVL.